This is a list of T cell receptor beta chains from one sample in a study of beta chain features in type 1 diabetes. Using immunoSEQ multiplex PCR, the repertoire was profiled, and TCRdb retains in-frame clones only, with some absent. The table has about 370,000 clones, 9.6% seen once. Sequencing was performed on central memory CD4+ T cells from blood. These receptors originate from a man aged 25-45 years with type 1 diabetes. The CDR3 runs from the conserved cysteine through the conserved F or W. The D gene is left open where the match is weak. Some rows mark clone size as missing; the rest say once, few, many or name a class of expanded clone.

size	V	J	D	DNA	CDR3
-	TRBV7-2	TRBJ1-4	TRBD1	TGTGCCAGCAGCTTAGCGGGCAGGGGGTCGGCTAATGAAAAACTGTTTTTT	CASSLAGRGSANEKLFF
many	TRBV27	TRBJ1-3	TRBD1	TGTGCCAGCAGTTTATCCGGACAGGGCAGAAACACCATATATTTT	CASSLSGQGRNTIYF
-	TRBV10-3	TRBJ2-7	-	TGTGCCTCAACGAGGGGGGACAGTTCCTACGAGCAGTACTTC	CASTRGDSSYEQYF
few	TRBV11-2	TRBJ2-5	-	TGTGCCAGCAGCTTATCCACTATTCGTGGGGAGACCCAGTACTTC	CASSLSTIRGETQYF
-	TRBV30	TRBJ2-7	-	TGTGCCTGGAGTGTGTCGCTCTACGAGCAGTACTTC	CAWSVSLYEQYF
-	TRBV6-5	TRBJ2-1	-	TGTGCCAGCAGTTACTTGGGGATTTCCTACAATGAGCAGTTCTTC	CASSYLGISYNEQFF
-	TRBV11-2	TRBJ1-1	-	TGTGCCAGCAGCTTATCGCGTGGTGGCGGCACTGAAGCTTTCTTT	CASSLSRGGGTEAFF
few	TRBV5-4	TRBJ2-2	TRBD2	TGTGCCAGCATCCCTGCGGGAGGTGGGGGGGAGCTGTTTTTT	CASIPAGGGGELFF
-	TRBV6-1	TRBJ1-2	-	TGTGCCAGCAGTGAAGACGGCCGGAGCCTGGCCGGGGGCTACACCTTC	CASSEDGRSLAGGYTF
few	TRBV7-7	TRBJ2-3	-	TGTGCTAGCAGCCTAGTGGCAAGCACAGATACGCAGTATTTT	CASSLVASTDTQYF
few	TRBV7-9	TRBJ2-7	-	TGTGCCAGCAGCTCGGCCAGGGAGGAGTACTTC	CASSSAREEYF
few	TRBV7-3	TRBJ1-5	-	TGTGCCAGCAGCCTAAGGGCGGGGAGCAATCAGCCCCAGCATTTT	CASSLRAGSNQPQHF
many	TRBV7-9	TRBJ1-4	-	TGTGCCAGCAGCGGGACGGACAGCCTTAATGAAAAACTGTTTTTT	CASSGTDSLNEKLFF
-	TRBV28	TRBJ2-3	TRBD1	TGTGCCAGCAGCAGGGGGACAGATACGCAGTATTTT	CASSRGTDTQYF
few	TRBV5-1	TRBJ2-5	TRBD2	TGCGCCAGCAGCTTCGGGACTACACAAGAGACCCAGTACTTC	CASSFGTTQETQYF
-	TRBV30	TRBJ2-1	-	TGTGCCTGGAGTGTGGGAGCTGCGAATTTCGGTGAGCAGTTCTTC	CAWSVGAANFGEQFF
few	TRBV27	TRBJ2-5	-	TGTGCCAGCAGCCGGACATTCATGAAGGCCCAGTACTTC	CASSRTFMKAQYF
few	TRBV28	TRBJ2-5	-	TGTGCCAGCAGTTTCTCGAGGGGGTCAGAGACCCAGTACTTC	CASSFSRGSETQYF
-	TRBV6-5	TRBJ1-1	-	TGTGCCAGCAGAAAACAGGGCGTGACTGAAGCTTTCTTT	CASRKQGVTEAFF
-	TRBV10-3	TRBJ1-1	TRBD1	TGTGCCATCAGTCCGCAGGGGGAGAACACTGAAGCTTTCTTT	CAISPQGENTEAFF
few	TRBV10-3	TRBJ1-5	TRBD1	TGTGCAACCGCAGGGGGTGGTAGCAATCAGCCCCAGCATTTT	CATAGGGSNQPQHF
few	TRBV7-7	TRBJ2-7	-	TGTGCCAGCAGCCTAAACAGGGGAGGGTACGAGCAGTACTTC	CASSLNRGGYEQYF
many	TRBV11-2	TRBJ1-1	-	TGTGCCAGCAGCATCGTGACCACTGAAGCTTTCTTT	CASSIVTTEAFF
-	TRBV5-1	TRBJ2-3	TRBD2	TGCGCCAGCAGCTCCGGGGGACTAGCGGGGGCCCGGGATACGCAGTATTTT	CASSSGGLAGARDTQYF
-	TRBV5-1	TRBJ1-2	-	TGCGCCAGCAGCTCACAGGGAGACTATGGCTACACCTTC	CASSSQGDYGYTF
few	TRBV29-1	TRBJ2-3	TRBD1	TGCAGCGTTGGAGGGACAGGGGGCACAGATACGCAGTATTTT	CSVGGTGGTDTQYF
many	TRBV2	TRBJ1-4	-	TGTGCCAGCAGGCGAGGGGACGGAAATGAAAAACTGTTTTTT	CASRRGDGNEKLFF
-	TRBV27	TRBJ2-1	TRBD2	TGTGCCAGCAGTTCCCAAACTAGCGGGAGATACAATGAGCAGTTCTTC	CASSSQTSGRYNEQFF
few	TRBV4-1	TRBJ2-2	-	TGCGCCAGCAGCCCCCCAGGGAAGACTTCGAACACCGGGGAGCTGTTTTTT	CASSPPGKTSNTGELFF
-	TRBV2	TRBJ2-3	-	TGTGCCAGCAACATAGCGGTCACAGATACGCAGTATTTT	CASNIAVTDTQYF
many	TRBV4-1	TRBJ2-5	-	TGCGCCAGCAGCCAAGAGAGAGAAGAGACCCAGTACTTC	CASSQEREETQYF
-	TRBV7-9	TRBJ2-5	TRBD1	TGTGCCAGCAGCGGGCTTGGACAGGGTAAAGAGACCCAGTACTTC	CASSGLGQGKETQYF
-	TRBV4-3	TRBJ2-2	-	TGCGCCAGCAGCCAAGGGGGCATAAACACCGGGGAGCTGTTTTTT	CASSQGGINTGELFF
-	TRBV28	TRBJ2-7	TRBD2	TGTGCCAGCAGTACTAGCGGGGGTTCCTACGAGCAGTACTTC	CASSTSGGSYEQYF
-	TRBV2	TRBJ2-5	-	TGTGCCAGCAGTGATACCGGGGAAGAGACCCAGTACTTC	CASSDTGEETQYF
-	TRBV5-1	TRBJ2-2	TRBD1	TGCGCCAGCAGCTTGCGGACAGGTACCGGGGAGCTGTTTTTT	CASSLRTGTGELFF
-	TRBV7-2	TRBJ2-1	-	TGTGCCAGCAGCCCCCCGCGGGGCAGCGAGCAGTTCTTC	CASSPPRGSEQFF
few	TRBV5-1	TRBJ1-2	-	TGCGCCAGCAGCTTGGAGGCCAGCTATGGCTACACCTTC	CASSLEASYGYTF
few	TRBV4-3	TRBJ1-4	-	TGCGCCAGCAGCCAGAAGAGGTCCGGGGCTGCTAATGAAAAACTGTTTTTT	CASSQKRSGAANEKLFF
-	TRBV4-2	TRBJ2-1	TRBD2	TGTGCCAGCAGCCGTTCTAGCGGAAGCTCCTACAATGAGCAGTTCTTC	CASSRSSGSSYNEQFF
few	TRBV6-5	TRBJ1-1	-	TGTGCCAGCAGTGAAGACCCAAGGACAGATGAAGCTTTCTTT	CASSEDPRTDEAFF
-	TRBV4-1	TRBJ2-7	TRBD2	TGCGCCAGCAGCCAAGATAAAGCCGCTAGCGGGGCCTACGAGCAGTACTTC	CASSQDKAASGAYEQYF
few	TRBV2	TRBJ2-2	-	TGTGCCAGCAGCGGGGACTCGATGAGGACCGGGGAGCTGTTTTTT	CASSGDSMRTGELFF
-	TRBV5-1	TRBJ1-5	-	TGCGCCAGCAGCTTGGGTCCGGCTGGGAGGGGGCCCCAGCATTTT	CASSLGPAGRGPQHF
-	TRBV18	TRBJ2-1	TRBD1	TGTGCCAGCTCACCAATTGCGGACAGGGTGAATGAGCAGTTCTTC	CASSPIADRVNEQFF
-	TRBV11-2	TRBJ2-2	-	TGTGCCAGCAGCTTAGATATGCAGGGAGGCACCGGGGAGCTGTTTTTT	CASSLDMQGGTGELFF
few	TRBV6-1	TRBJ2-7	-	TGTGCCAGCAGTGAAGCGCTAGAGGATTCCTACGAGCAGTACTTC	CASSEALEDSYEQYF
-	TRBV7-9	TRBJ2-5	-	TGTGCCAGCAGCTTAGCTCGAGTAGCGGCACTACTGTACCAAGAGACCCAGTACTTC	CASSLARVAALLYQETQYF
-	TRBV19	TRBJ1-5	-	TGTGATACGCGACAGGATGATCAGCCCCAGCATTTT	CDTRQDDQPQHF
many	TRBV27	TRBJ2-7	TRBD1	TGTGCCAGCAGCAAGGACAGGAGCTCCTACGAGCAGTACTTC	CASSKDRSSYEQYF
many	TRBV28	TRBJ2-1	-	TGTGCCAGCAGTACAGAAACGGCACAGGGAAACAATGAGCAGTTCTTC	CASSTETAQGNNEQFF
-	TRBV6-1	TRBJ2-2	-	TGTGCCAGCAGAGAAACGCGGTTGAGCGGGGAGCTGTTTTTT	CASRETRLSGELFF
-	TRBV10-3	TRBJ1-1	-	TGTGCCATCAGTGAGGACGGCTCGAACACTGAAGCTTTCTTT	CAISEDGSNTEAFF